The T cell receptor beta chain under discussion was sequenced for a study of T-cell memory formation after mild COVID-19 (dated by TCRdb to the early 2020s). A note on the overall study: TCR sequence clusters from the two donors were found to be largely donor specific. In two donors, T-cell clones that expanded and contracted after mild COVID-19 were followed by sequencing TCRalpha and TCRbeta repertoires longitudinally. The cohort was made up of two young adult volunteers, one female and one male, who were previously healthy. Broad study findings and their caveats: The detection of some responding clones in pre-infection memory suggests that pre-existing cross-reactive memory T cells joined the SARS-CoV-2 response. Contracting CD4+ clones turned up mainly in the CM and EM memory subsets, whereas EMRA was where CD8+ clones were enriched. SARS-CoV-2 specificity of the second-wave clones peaking on day 37 was not confirmed. Only two mild cases were covered by the study, and larger cohorts that include severe cases with pre-infection samples were considered necessary. Balanced CD4/CD8 phenotypes were observed for clones contracting from day 15 to 85, whereas a bias towards CD4+ was observed for a second wave of clones expanding from day 15 to 37.

From the cysteine through the phenylalanine, the CDR3 covers 15 amino acids. Only the CDR3 DNA stays, 45 bases, in frame from base 1. V is clipped by 2 bases and J by 2 bases, and the sequence between their germline boundaries is 11 bases long. The CDR1 and CDR2 encoded by the germline V gene are KGHSH and LQKENI. Sequencing took place on an Illumina NovaSeq 6000. TCRalpha and TCRbeta cDNA libraries were constructed by 5'RACE with constant-segment primers, with sample barcodes and unique molecular identifiers being introduced. Trizol reagent was used to extract RNA from every sample. The libraries were amplified in two PCR steps, and the second step added a second sample barcode and Illumina TruSeq adapters. Libraries were sequenced on an Illumina NovaSeq with 2 x 150 bp paired-end reads. On the authors' methods: Demultiplexing of reads and collapsing into UMI-guided consensus sequences were performed with migec v1.2.7. With mixcr v2.1.11, UMI consensuses were aligned to TRA and TRB V and J templates and assembled into clonotypes. Clonotypes were classified as expanded or contracted when called significant by both edgeR and NoisET, with noise models trained on biological replicates. edgeR calls used a false discovery rate-adjusted p below 0.01 and a log2 fold-change threshold of 1. As an exploratory analysis of dynamics, max-normalized trajectories of the 1000 most abundant clonotypes were examined with PCA combined with hierarchical clustering. Each responding clone was given a CD4 or CD8 phenotype based on the CD4+ and CD8+ repertoires, which had been sequenced separately. TCRdb itself trimmed the public reads at Q25 with fastp, ran MiXCR and retained productive beta chains. Each CDR3 protein appears once, grouped with its most common genes and DNA. The authors' filters were not applied to this entry. In all, the sample holds about 320,000 distinct CDR3 sequences, and 14% of those were seen once. The ten largest clones represent 21% of the sample.

To note about this clonotype: Its specific antigen is unknown. Per-nucleotide qualities are absent, and no much larger clonotype sits a single base away.

Ficoll-Paque density gradient centrifugation was used to isolate PBMCs. Input material: PBMCs or a T cell subset sorted from them (not recorded which). The TCR originated in a man between 18 and 35 years old who had mild COVID-19 (a few samples of this study predate the infection). The sample titles of this study are shuffled in the database, so cell type and time point are left out; the donor was told from shared clones. This receptor chain uses TRBV18 and TRBJ2-3; D gene: possibly TRBD1, on 6 matching bases. The CDR3: CASSPVDSPTDTQYF. The nucleotide sequence is TGTGCCAGCTCACCAGTGGACAGCCCCACAGATACGCAGTATTTT.